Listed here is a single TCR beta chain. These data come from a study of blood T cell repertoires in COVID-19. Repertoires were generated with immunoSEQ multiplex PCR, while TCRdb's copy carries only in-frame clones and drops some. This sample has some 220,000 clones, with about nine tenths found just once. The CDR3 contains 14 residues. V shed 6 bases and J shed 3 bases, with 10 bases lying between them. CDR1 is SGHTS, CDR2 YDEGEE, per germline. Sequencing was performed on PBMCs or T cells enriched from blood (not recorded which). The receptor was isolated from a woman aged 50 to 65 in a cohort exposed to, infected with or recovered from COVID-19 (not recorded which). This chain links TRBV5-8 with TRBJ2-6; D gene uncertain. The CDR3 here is CASTLWHGANVLTF. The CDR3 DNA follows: TGTGCCAGCACCCTCTGGCATGGGGCCAACGTCCTGACTTTC.